This T cell receptor beta chain was profiled in a study of Graves' ophthalmopathy and Graves' hyperthyroidism listed by TCRdb under 2018. The study in broad terms: Peripheral blood was collected at initial diagnosis, before any treatment. The study used signatures of the TCR beta repertoire to tell Graves' ophthalmopathy apart from Graves' hyperthyroidism and to predict which patients would progress to ophthalmopathy. In total, around 140 blood samples were TCR-sequenced: 40 to 45 ophthalmopathy, approximately 75 hyperthyroidism and roughly 17 hyperthyroidism-to-ophthalmopathy patients. To explore V-J signatures that distinguish ophthalmopathy from hyperthyroidism, a discovery set of 100 patients was enrolled, made up of around 40 with ophthalmopathy and 57 with stable hyperthyroidism. An independent validation cohort comprised around 20 hyperthyroidism patients and 15 to 17 patients who later progressed from hyperthyroidism to ophthalmopathy. T-cell repertoires of thyroid tissue and blood were compared in 5 or 6 hyperthyroidism patients. After sampling, hyperthyroidism patients received methimazole starting at 30 mg daily, and ophthalmopathy patients received high-dose intravenous methylprednisolone. The roughly 91 discovery patients were randomly divided into training and test sets at a 7:3 ratio. Beyond this particular receptor, the publication reports: In validation, the model predicted ophthalmopathy progression with 55% to 71% sensitivity and approximately 72% specificity; more than ten predicted patients were CT-confirmed with GO in a median of about 6.1 months. Most expanded thyroid clonotypes with frequency above 0.001 were also detected in blood, suggesting blood repertoires may reflect the thyroid immune response. The 13-signature model separated ophthalmopathy from stable hyperthyroidism with approximately 90% sensitivity and approximately 83% specificity in cross-validation, and 80%/75% in the test set. No statistical method was used to predetermine the sample size, and group allocation was not hidden from the investigators.

TCR beta CDR3 regions were amplified from RNA transcripts for repertoire sequencing. The first round was an RT-PCR using HTBI primers with the Qiagen OneStep RT-PCR kit, and this first round was followed by a second-round multiplex PCR, then size selection and purification. Sequencing of the libraries was carried out on an Illumina HiSeq2000 in paired-end mode with 100 bp reads. Processing in the source paper ran as follows. SOAPnuke was used to process the reads, removing any read that contained adapters or uncalled bases, had a mean Phred below 15, or lacked an exact match to the constant primer or identifier. COPE v1.2.5 was used to merge high-quality paired reads. Each unique nucleotide sequence was defined as a clonotype, and clonotypes were aligned to IMGT TRB V, D and J references with MiTCR v1.1. Analysis was restricted to V-J combinations with a frequency above 0.0001, which covered approximately 99% of repertoires. For each V-J combination, a TCR clonal expansion and chaos score was defined as the ratio of F50 clonal expansion to chaos observed in the TCRdist matrix. Welch's t-statistics and random forest were used to reduce the features to 10 to 15 V-J combinations, which were then used as input to a naive Bayes classifier. The similarity between thyroid and blood repertoires was quantified using the Morisita-Horn index. TCRdb reprocessing: public reads trimmed at Q25 with fastp, clones called with MiXCR, in-frame beta chains kept. CDR3 protein sequences are deduplicated, and each keeps its most common genes and DNA. What appears here as the V and J calls and clone size reflects TCRdb's work, not the paper's. The table for this sample lists 350,000 to 400,000 distinct CDR3 sequences; 15% to 17% of them were counted only once. Of the sample, 5.5% to 7% is held by the ten largest clones.

This clonotype was counted ten times or more. The antigen it binds to is not known. Base qualities are not at hand, and no much larger clone is one base apart. CDR1 and CDR2 (ENHRY, SYGVKD) derive from the germline V gene. Inclusive of the bounding cysteine and phenylalanine, the CDR3 is 14 residues long. The CDR3 DNA has 42 bases and is translated from base 1. V was cut back by 8 bases and J by 2 bases, leaving a gap of 15 bases between them. Stable hyperthyroidism was defined as no progression to ophthalmopathy within 18 months of follow-up. The hyperthyroidism patients were 18 to 65 years old and newly diagnosed, with a disease duration of less than 2 months. Anyone with other autoimmune diseases, uncontrolled infections, pregnancy or lactation was excluded from the study. Clinical symptoms, serum thyroxine, TRAb, thyroid ultrasound and orbital computed tomography were used for diagnosis. Ficoll-Paque density gradient centrifugation was used to isolate PBMCs from around 10 ml of fresh peripheral blood. Trizol reagent was used to extract the total RNA, and its quality was then checked on an Agilent 2100 Bioanalyzer.

The sample taken for sequencing was peripheral blood. The chain was built from TRBV10-3 and TRBJ1-1; the D region possibly corresponds to TRBD1 (6 bases align). The receptor comes from a young woman with stable Graves' hyperthyroidism. Donor details come from another sample of the same person, matched by shared clones. The CDR3 region reads CAIGGGSINTEAFF. The DNA sequence is TGTGCCATCGGGGGGGGCAGTATAAACACTGAAGCTTTCTTT.